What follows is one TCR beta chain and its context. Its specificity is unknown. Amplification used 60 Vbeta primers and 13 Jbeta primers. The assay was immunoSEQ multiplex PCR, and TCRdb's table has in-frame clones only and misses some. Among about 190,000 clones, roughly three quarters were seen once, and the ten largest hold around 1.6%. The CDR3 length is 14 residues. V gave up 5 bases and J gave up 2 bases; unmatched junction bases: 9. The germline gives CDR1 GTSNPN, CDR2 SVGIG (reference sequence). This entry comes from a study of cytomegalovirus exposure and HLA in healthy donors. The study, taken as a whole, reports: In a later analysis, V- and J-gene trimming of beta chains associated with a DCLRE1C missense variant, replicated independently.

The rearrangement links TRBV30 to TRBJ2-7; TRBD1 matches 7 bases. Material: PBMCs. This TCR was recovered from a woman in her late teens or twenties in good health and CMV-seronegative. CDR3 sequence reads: CAWARDSVAYEQYF. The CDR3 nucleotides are TGTGCCTGGGCTCGGGACAGTGTTGCCTACGAGCAGTACTTC.